Below are 15 T cell receptor beta chains sequenced from a single sample in a study of monozygotic twins with inflammatory bowel disease. Following a re-call of the 5' RACE reads, TCRdb has one entry per CDR3 protein and lacks DNA. Recorded for this sample: approximately 160,000 distinct CDR3 sequences. The material sequenced was blood. These receptor sequences come from a human donor with ulcerative colitis or Crohn's disease, or a healthy co-twin of an affected twin (not recorded which).

This chain connects TRBV20-1 to TRBJ2-7; TCRdb calls TRBD1, which cannot be checked without DNA. Germline-derived CDR1 and CDR2 are DFQATT and SNEGSKA (reference sequence). The CDR3 is 15 amino acids. CDR3 protein: CSASRPDRGQYEQYF.

The gene calls are TRBV7-2 and TRBJ2-3. The CDR3 is made up of 14 amino acids. CDR1 is SGHTA, CDR2 FQGNSA, per germline. CDR3 loop: CASSLGGRTDTQYF.

This chain joins TRBV29-1 and TRBJ1-2. The CDR3 is made up of 12 amino acids. From germline, CDR1 is SQVTM and CDR2 ANQGSEA. The CDR3 here is CSVDLGMVGYTF.

This sequence joins TRBV19 and TRBJ2-4; TCRdb selects TRBD1, and the lack of DNA leaves this call unchecked. Germline CDR1 LNHDA, CDR2 SQIVND (reference sequence). The CDR3 length is 15 residues. This chain's CDR3 is CASSIEPGGENIQYF. The variable domain in full, with the rest retrieved from reference TRBV19 and TRBJ2-4, is DGGITQSPKYLFRKEGQNVTLSCEQNLNHDAMYWYRQDPGQGLRLIYYSQIVNDFQKGDIAEGYSVSREKKESFPLTVTSAQKNPTAFYLCASSIEPGGENIQYFGAGTRLSVL.

This chain links TRBV20-1 with TRBJ1-6; checking the TCRdb D call of TRBD1 is not possible without DNA. CDR1 and CDR2 (germline): DFQATT, SNEGSKA (reference sequence). This CDR3 spans 14 amino acids. The CDR3 region is CSARTTGTFSPLHF.

The genes are TRBV12-3 or TRBV12-4 and TRBJ2-3. The CDR3 loop spans 13 amino acids. The CDR3 here is CASSFFGPDTQYF.

This clonotype is identified as large from frequency. The chain links TRBV7-2 to TRBJ2-7; TCRdb's D call, TRBD2, is unchecked because there is no DNA. The CDR3 extends over 15 amino acids. In germline, CDR1 is SGHTA, CDR2 FQGNSA. CDR3 sequence: CASSLTGTATYEQYF.

The chain carries TRBV12-3 or TRBV12-4 and TRBJ1-6; TCRdb designates TRBD1, a call that cannot be tested without DNA. This CDR3 has 15 amino acids. This CDR3 reads CASSLELGGSSPLHF.

The chain combines TRBV20-1 with TRBJ2-5. CDR1 DFQATT and CDR2 SNEGSKA come from the germline V gene (reference sequence). The CDR3 runs 13 residues. The chain's CDR3 is CSARDGKWETQYF.

This sequence joins TRBV7-9 and TRBJ2-7; TCRdb selects TRBD1, and the lack of DNA leaves this call unchecked. There are 17 residues in the CDR3. Germline loops: CDR1 SEHNR, CDR2 FQNEAQ (reference sequence). The CDR3 protein is CASSRLTGGAGSYEQYF.

The gene calls are TRBV20-1 and TRBJ1-1; the D call from TCRdb, TRBD1, cannot be confirmed without DNA. Germline CDR1 DFQATT, CDR2 SNEGSKA (reference sequence). The CDR3 is 14 residues long. CDR3 in amino acids: CSATPGFANTEAFF.

This chain links TRBV30 with TRBJ2-7; TCRdb gives TRBD2 as the D gene, but with no DNA this cannot be confirmed. CDR1 and CDR2 from the germline V gene are GTSNPN and SVGIG (reference sequence). This CDR3 spans 12 amino acids. CDR3 region: CAYVAAPYEQYF.

The genes are TRBV11-2 and TRBJ1-3; TCRdb's D call of TRBD1 is untestable without DNA. The CDR3 loop spans 15 amino acids. Germline CDR1 and CDR2: SGHAT and FQNNGV. The CDR3 here is CASSLEATPVDTIYF.

The chain carries TRBV27 and TRBJ2-7. CDR3 length: 16 residues. Germline assignment: CDR1 MNHEY and CDR2 SMNVEV (reference sequence). The CDR3 spells CASSLEAYRPSYEQYF.

The chain links TRBV5-1 to TRBJ1-1. CDR3 length equals 11 residues. Germline loops: CDR1 SGHRS, CDR2 YFSETQ. CDR3: CASAENTEAFF. The full variable domain, completed using reference TRBV5-1 and TRBJ1-1, is KAGVTQTPRYLIKTRGQQVTLSCSPISGHRSVSWYQQTPGQGLQFLFEYFSETQRNKGNFPGRFSGRQFSNSRSEMNVSTLELGDSALYLCASAENTEAFFGQGTRLTVV.